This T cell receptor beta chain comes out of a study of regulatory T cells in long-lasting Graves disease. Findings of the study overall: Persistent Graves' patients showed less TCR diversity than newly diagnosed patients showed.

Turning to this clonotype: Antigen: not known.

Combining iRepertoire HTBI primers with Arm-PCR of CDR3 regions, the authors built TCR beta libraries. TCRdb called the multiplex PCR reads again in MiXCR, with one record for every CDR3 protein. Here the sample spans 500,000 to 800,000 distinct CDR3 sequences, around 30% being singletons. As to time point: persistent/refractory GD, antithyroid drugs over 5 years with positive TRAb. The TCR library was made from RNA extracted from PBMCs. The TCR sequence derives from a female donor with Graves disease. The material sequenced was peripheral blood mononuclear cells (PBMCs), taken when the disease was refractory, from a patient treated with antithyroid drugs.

The CDR3 sequence is CSAQMSSGGVLETQYF. Here the CDR3 DNA reads TGCAGTGCCCAGATGTCTAGCGGGGGGGTTTTGGAGACCCAGTACTTC. The chain recombines TRBV20-1 with TRBJ2-5; 12 positions agree with TRBD2. V trimming: 6 bases; J trimming: 5 bases; junction bases outside the gene matches: 13. The CDR3 is 16 residues long. Germline values: CDR1 DFQATT, CDR2 SNEGSKA (reference sequence).